One and the same sample provided the 20 T cell receptor beta chains below, sequenced in a study of cytomegalovirus exposure and HLA in healthy donors. Researchers ran the PCR with 60 Vbeta and 13 Jbeta primers. Profiled with immunoSEQ multiplex PCR; TCRdb holds only in-frame clones, not every one. The profile shows about 100,000 clones, 10% of them singletons. The sample consisted of PBMCs. These receptors were collected from a man aged 40-50 years in good health and CMV-seropositive.

This clone has only a few counts. The chain recombines TRBV6-5 with TRBJ2-7; D might be TRBD2 (6 bases). V was shortened by 0 bases and J by 4 bases, with 13 bases between the two germline ends. The germline gives CDR1 MNHEY, CDR2 SVGAGI. This CDR3 is 15 amino acids long. CDR3 residues: CASSYSGEAGYEQYF. Written as DNA, the CDR3 is TGTGCCAGCAGTTACTCGGGGGAGGCCGGTTACGAGCAGTACTTC.

This rearrangement joins TRBV7-2 to TRBJ2-2, with D perhaps TRBD1 (6 bases). Looked up from germline, CDR1 is SGHTA and CDR2 is FQGNSA. This CDR3 has 16 amino acids. V lost 2 bases and J lost 0, with 10 bases in between. CDR3 in DNA: TGTGCCAGCAGCTTACAGGGGCTCGCGAACACCGGGGAGCTGTTTTTT. This translates into CASSLQGLANTGELFF.

The chain recombines TRBV5-4 with TRBJ2-3, with 7 bases fitting TRBD2. Per germline, CDR1 SGHNT and CDR2 YYREEE (reference sequence). Unmatched junction bases numbered 7, after V lost 0 bases and J lost 0 bases. The CDR3 covers 17 residues. CDR3 loop: CASSLGGGSQSTDTQYF. In DNA, the CDR3 is TGTGCCAGCAGCTTGGGTGGCGGGAGCCAAAGCACAGATACGCAGTATTTT.

This clone showed up just a few times. The chain couples TRBV5-1 to TRBJ2-3; 10 bases agree with TRBD2. The junction had 11 bases not matched to a gene; V was cut back by 8 bases and J by 5 bases. CDR3 length: 15 amino acids. CDR1 is SGHRS and CDR2 is YFSETQ in the germline V gene. The CDR3: CASQPGGLALDTQYF. The CDR3 nucleotides read TGCGCCAGTCAGCCGGGGGGACTAGCGTTAGATACGCAGTATTTT.

The chain links TRBV19 to TRBJ2-2, with D possibly TRBD2 on 7 matching bases. V shed 7 bases and J shed 7 bases, with 13 bases lying between them. This CDR3 is built from 13 residues. CDR1 LNHDA and CDR2 SQIVND come from the germline V gene (reference sequence). The CDR3: CASIGGGHGELFF. In nucleotides, the CDR3 is TGTGCCAGTATAGGCGGGGGCCACGGGGAGCTGTTTTTT.

This chain joins TRBV27 and TRBJ1-1; 7 bases map to TRBD1. CDR1 MNHEY and CDR2 SMNVEV come from the germline V gene (reference sequence). V gave up 3 bases and J gave up 0 bases; unmatched junction bases: 1. This CDR3 region has 14 residues. The CDR3 bases are TGTGCCAGCAGTTTGCAGGGGGTGAACACTGAAGCTTTCTTT. Amino acids: CASSLQGVNTEAFF.

This chain links TRBV28 with TRBJ1-5, with TRBD1 matching over 11 bases. The CDR3 runs 20 residues. With 2 bases clipped from V and 4 bases from J, the junction kept 16 bases outside the gene matches. The germline CDR1 and CDR2 sequences are MDHEN and SYDVKM. CDR3 nucleotides: TGTGCCAGCAGTTTAAACAGGGACAGGGGGGAGGAGGCAGAGAATCAGCCCCAGCATTTT. Residues: CASSLNRDRGEEAENQPQHF.

This clone occurred a few times. The DNA for the CDR3 is TGTGCTAGTGGTTTTGGGGCCACCGGGGAGCTGTTTTTT. This codes for CASGFGATGELFF. The chain joins TRBV12-5 to TRBJ2-2, with a tentative D call TRBD1 (5 bases). This CDR3 is 13 amino acids long. Trimming removed 3 bases at V and 4 bases at J, with 6 bases between. The germline V gene encodes CDR1 LGHNT and CDR2 FRNRAP. Full variable domain (rest looked up from reference TRBV12-5 and TRBJ2-2): DARVTQTPRHKVTEMGQEVTMRCQPILGHNTVFWYRQTMMQGLELLAYFRNRAPLDDSGMPKDRFSAEMPDATLATLKIQPSEPRDSAVYFCASGFGATGELFFGEGSRLTVL.

The chain couples TRBV19 to TRBJ2-3; 10 bases line up with TRBD1. Looked up from germline, CDR1 is LNHDA and CDR2 is SQIVND (reference sequence). This CDR3 comprises 16 residues. J was trimmed by 5 bases and V by 1 base; bases with no gene match: 6. Here the CDR3 DNA reads TGTGCCAGTAGTATAGGATGGACAGGGGGAATAGATACGCAGTATTTT. Residues: CASSIGWTGGIDTQYF.

This clone was detected only a few times. V gene TRBV9 combines with J gene TRBJ2-7; tentative D call: TRBD1 (5 bases). Germline V gene lookup returns CDR1 SGDLS and CDR2 YYNGEE. The CDR3 is 15 residues long. Trimming cost V 0 bases and J 2 bases, with 12 bases left between them. The CDR3, as DNA: TGTGCCAGCAGCGTAGGTACAGGCAAGACCTACGAGCAGTACTTC. The encoded protein is CASSVGTGKTYEQYF. Filled out from reference TRBV9 and TRBJ2-7, the complete variable domain reads DSGVTQTPKHLITATGQRVTLRCSPRSGDLSVYWYQQSLDQGLQFLIQYYNGEERAKGNILERFSAQQFPDLHSELNLSSLELGDSALYFCASSVGTGKTYEQYFGPGTRLTVT.

The chain uses TRBV11-3 and TRBJ2-5, with 9 bases fitting TRBD1. In germline, CDR1 is SGHNT, CDR2 YENEEA. The CDR3 spans 14 residues. V trimming: 5 bases; J trimming: 2 bases; junction bases outside the gene matches: 3. DNA of the CDR3: TGTGCCAGCAGCCCGGACAGGGGACAAGAGACCCAGTACTTC. This codes for CASSPDRGQETQYF.

With regard to this clone: One end of the junction varies from germline; a read error may be responsible. V usage is TRBV27 and J usage is TRBJ2-7; 12 bases align to TRBD1. Germline CDR1 MNHEY, CDR2 SMNVEV (reference sequence). CDR3 length: 15 amino acids. The CDR3 spells CASSLSGQGADSYLF. CDR3 DNA: TGTGCCAGCAGTTTATCGGGACAGGGGGCAGACTCCTACCTCTTC.

This clone was counted a few times. In nucleotides, the CDR3 is TGTGCCACCAGCATACTAGACCAAGAGACCCAGTACTTC. This encodes CATSILDQETQYF. The chain combines TRBV15 with TRBJ2-5; tentative D call: TRBD2 (5 bases). Germline V gene data show CDR1 as LNHNV and CDR2 as YYDKDF (reference sequence). The CDR3 sequence is 13 residues long. Trimming pared 4 bases from V and 0 bases from J, leaving 6 bases between.

In this sample, this clone turned up a few times. The V call is TRBV7-9, the J call TRBJ1-1, with D perhaps matching TRBD1 (6 bases). V was pared by 4 bases and J by 6 bases, with 9 bases between. The CDR3 contains 12 residues. Germline CDR1 is SEHNR and CDR2 is FQNEAQ (reference sequence). The CDR3 sequence: CASSSGGAEAFF. The CDR3 DNA reads TGTGCCAGCAGCTCGGGGGGCGCTGAAGCTTTCTTT.

A few counts support this clone. The chain links TRBV27 to TRBJ2-5; tentatively, D is TRBD2 (5 bases). Trimming cost V 8 bases and J 3 bases, with 13 bases left between them. The length of the CDR3 is 13 residues. Germline values: CDR1 MNHEY, CDR2 SMNVEV (reference sequence). The CDR3 loop is CASWRMGEETQYF. CDR3 bases: TGTGCCAGCTGGAGGATGGGCGAAGAGACCCAGTACTTC.

The chain employs TRBV5-1 and TRBJ2-3; 10 bases align to TRBD2. Germline assignment: CDR1 SGHRS and CDR2 YFSETQ. The trim removed 7 bases at V and 5 bases at J, leaving 10 bases unmatched. This CDR3 contains 15 residues. CDR3 loop: CASSGLAGDQDTQYF. CDR3 nucleotides: TGCGCCAGCTCTGGGCTAGCGGGAGACCAAGATACGCAGTATTTT.

V is TRBV5-1 and J is TRBJ2-7, with 9 bases fitting TRBD2. The CDR3 sequence is 15 residues long. V gave up 6 bases and J gave up 1 base; unmatched junction bases: 8. CDR1 and CDR2 from the germline V gene are SGHRS and YFSETQ. CDR3 coding DNA: TGCGCCAGCAAGGGCGTGGCGGGAGGGTCCTACGAGCAGTACTTC. This gives the protein CASKGVAGGSYEQYF. Full variable domain (rest looked up from reference TRBV5-1 and TRBJ2-7): KAGVTQTPRYLIKTRGQQVTLSCSPISGHRSVSWYQQTPGQGLQFLFEYFSETQRNKGNFPGRFSGRQFSNSRSEMNVSTLELGDSALYLCASKGVAGGSYEQYFGPGTRLTVT.

This clone was recorded a few times. The J gene is TRBJ2-1, the V gene TRBV28, with TRBD2 identical over 11 bases. The CDR3 totals 18 residues. Germline V gene lookup returns CDR1 MDHEN and CDR2 SYDVKM. The V segment lost 3 bases and the J segment 7 bases; nucleotides outside the gene matches: 14. The CDR3 loop reads CASSFSNGLAGRWNEQFF. CDR3 DNA: TGTGCCAGCAGTTTTTCAAACGGACTAGCGGGTAGGTGGAATGAGCAGTTCTTC.

Only a few counts were recorded for this clone. The chain combines TRBV19 with TRBJ1-5; D gene unclear. Per the germline V gene, CDR1 is LNHDA and CDR2 is SQIVND (reference sequence). The CDR3 is 13 amino acids. Trimming shortened V by 6 bases and J by 4 bases, and 10 bases separated the two germline ends. CDR3 nucleotides: TGTGCCAGTAGGGGCAATGCAAATCAGCCCCAGCATTTT. Its translation: CASRGNANQPQHF.

This clone was found many times. Relative to the germline gene, one junction end is altered; a read error may explain this. The rearrangement links TRBV6-1 to TRBJ1-5, with D maybe TRBD1 (6 bases). CDR1 and CDR2 (germline): MNHNS, SASEGT. The CDR3 spans 13 residues. In DNA form, the CDR3 reads TGTGCCAGCAAGGACAGCAGCAGTCAGCCCCAGCATTTT. It codes for CASKDSSSQPQHF.